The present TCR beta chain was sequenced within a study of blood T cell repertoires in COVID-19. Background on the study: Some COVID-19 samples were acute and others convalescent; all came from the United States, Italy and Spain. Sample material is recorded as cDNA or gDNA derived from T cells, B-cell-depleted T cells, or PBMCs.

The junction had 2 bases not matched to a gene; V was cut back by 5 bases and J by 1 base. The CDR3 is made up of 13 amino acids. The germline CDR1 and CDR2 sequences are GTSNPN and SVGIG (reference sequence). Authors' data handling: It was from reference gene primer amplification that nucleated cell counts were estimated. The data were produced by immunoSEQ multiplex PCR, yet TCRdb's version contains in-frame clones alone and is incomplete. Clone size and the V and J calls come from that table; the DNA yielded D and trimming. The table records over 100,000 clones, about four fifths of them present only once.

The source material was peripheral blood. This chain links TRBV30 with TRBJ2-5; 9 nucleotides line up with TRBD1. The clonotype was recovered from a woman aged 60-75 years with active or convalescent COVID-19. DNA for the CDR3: TGTGCCTGGGGGACAGGGACCCAAGAGACCCAGTACTTC. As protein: CAWGTGTQETQYF.